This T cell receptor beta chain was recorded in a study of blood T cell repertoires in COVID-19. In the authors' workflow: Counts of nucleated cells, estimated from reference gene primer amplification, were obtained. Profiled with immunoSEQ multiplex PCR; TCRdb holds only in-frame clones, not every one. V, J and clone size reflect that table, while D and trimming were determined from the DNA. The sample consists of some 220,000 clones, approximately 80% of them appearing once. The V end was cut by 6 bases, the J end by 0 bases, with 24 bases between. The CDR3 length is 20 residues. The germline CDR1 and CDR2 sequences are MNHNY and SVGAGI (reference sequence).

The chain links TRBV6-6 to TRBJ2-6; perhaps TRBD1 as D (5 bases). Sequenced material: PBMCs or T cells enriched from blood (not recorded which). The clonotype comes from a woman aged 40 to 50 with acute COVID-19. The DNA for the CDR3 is TGTGCCAGCAGCCGTACCCACCCTACAGGTGCCCTCTCTGGGGCCAACGTCCTGACTTTC. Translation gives CASSRTHPTGALSGANVLTF.